This TCR beta chain was recovered during a study of blood T cell repertoires in COVID-19. Study background: From T cells, B-cell-depleted T cells, or PBMCs came the material, which was cDNA or gDNA.

Original processing methods: Amplification from reference gene primers served as the basis for estimated nucleated cell counts. This table comes from immunoSEQ multiplex PCR, and its TCRdb copy is limited to in-frame clones, with some not included. The DNA gave D and trimming, while V, J and clone size come from that table. The top ten clones hold under 30% of a sample with approximately 50,000 clones, 79% of them seen once. Germline-derived CDR1 and CDR2 are SGDLS and YYNGEE. With 1 base clipped from V and 7 bases from J, the junction kept 14 bases outside the gene matches. The CDR3 covers 18 residues.

Source material: peripheral blood. The rearrangement links TRBV9 to TRBJ1-2; 12 nucleotides match TRBD1. The sequence was obtained from a man between 70 and 80 years old with acute or convalescent COVID-19. The CDR3 DNA sequence: TGTGCCAGCAGCGTAAGGTGGGACAGGGGGCGGAGAGGTTGTGGCTACACCTTC. This codes for CASSVRWDRGRRGCGYTF.